Shown below are 22 T cell receptor beta chains from a single sample sequenced in a study of blood T cell repertoires in COVID-19. Measured with immunoSEQ multiplex PCR; TCRdb has only the in-frame clones, and not every one. The sample lists fewer than 200,000 clones, approximately 80% occurring once. Sequenced: peripheral blood. Source of these receptors: a human donor in a cohort sampled during active COVID-19.

The V gene is TRBV3-1 (or the pseudogene TRBV3-2), the J gene TRBJ2-2; possibly TRBD2 for D (5 bases). Germline-derived CDR1 and CDR2 are LGHDT and YNNKEL (reference sequence). This CDR3 region has 14 residues. V was trimmed by 1 base and J by 7 bases, leaving 10 bases between them. The CDR3 reads CASSQGRGIGELFF. The CDR3 nucleotides read TGTGCCAGCAGCCAAGGACGGGGAATCGGGGAGCTGTTTTTT.

This chain uses TRBV3-1 (or the pseudogene TRBV3-2) with TRBJ2-1; tentatively, D is TRBD2 (6 bases). Per germline, CDR1 LGHDT and CDR2 YNNKEL (reference sequence). This CDR3 comprises 15 residues. V lost 0 bases to trimming and J lost 6 bases, with 12 bases between them. In DNA form, the CDR3 reads TGTGCCAGCAGCCAAGACTGGCGGGGCGGCAATGAGCAGTTCTTC. The encoded protein is CASSQDWRGGNEQFF.

The J gene is TRBJ1-3, the V gene TRBV7-3; the D is unclear. V lost 5 bases and J 2 bases, leaving 7 bases between the germline ends. The germline V gene encodes CDR1 SGHTA and CDR2 FQGTGA. The CDR3 extends over 13 amino acids. The CDR3 spells CASSPGAGNTIYF. CDR3 bases: TGTGCCAGCAGCCCCGGAGCTGGAAACACCATATATTTT.

The V call is TRBV27, the J call TRBJ2-7, with unresolved D. This CDR3 region has 13 residues. The germline CDR1 and CDR2 sequences are MNHEY and SMNVEV (reference sequence). Trimming pared 10 bases from V and 2 bases from J, leaving 15 bases between. CDR3 nucleotide sequence: TGTGCCACTTCCTTAGCCCCCACCTACGAGCAGTACTTC. Encoded protein: CATSLAPTYEQYF.

The rearrangement joins TRBV2 to TRBJ2-1, with 7 bases identical to TRBD1. CDR1 is SNHLY and CDR2 is FYNNEI in the germline V gene. The CDR3 is 13 amino acids. Trimming at V came to 5 bases and at J to 7 bases, leaving 5 bases not matched to a gene. CDR3 residues: CASSPDRANEQFF. DNA for the CDR3: TGTGCCAGCAGTCCCGACAGGGCAAATGAGCAGTTCTTC. Variable domain in full (rest from reference TRBV2 and TRBJ2-1): EPEVTQTPSHQVTQMGQEVILRCVPISNHLYFYWYRQILGQKVEFLVSFYNNEISEKSEIFDDQFSVERPDGSNFTLKIRSTKLEDSAMYFCASSPDRANEQFFGPGTRLTVL.

The CDR3 region has the DNA TGCGCCAGCAGCGTTACAGGGTCACCCTCCTACGAGCAGTACTTC. Translated, it gives CASSVTGSPSYEQYF. V is TRBV5-1 and J is TRBJ2-7; D possibly corresponds to TRBD1 (6 bases). Trimming removed 4 bases from V and 0 bases from J, with 14 bases in between. Germline loops: CDR1 SGHRS, CDR2 YFSETQ. The CDR3 totals 15 residues.

This clone was observed a handful of times. The chain is built from TRBV4-1 and TRBJ2-1, with D possibly matching TRBD1 (6 bases). Germline V gene sequence: CDR1 MGHRA, CDR2 YSYEKL. V gave up 4 bases and J gave up 6 bases, with 13 bases separating them. This CDR3 comprises 14 residues. CDR3 residues: CASSPRGQFNEQFF. The CDR3 DNA reads as TGCGCCAGCAGCCCACGCGGACAGTTCAATGAGCAGTTCTTC.

The chain combines TRBV3-1 (or the pseudogene TRBV3-2) with TRBJ1-4; a weak D match, TRBD1 (5 bases). The V gene's germline CDR1 is LGHDT and CDR2 YNNKEL (reference sequence). This CDR3 has 15 residues. V gave up 4 bases and J gave up 10 bases, with 19 bases separating them. The CDR3 here is CASSREPGSGGKLFF. The DNA of the CDR3 is TGTGCCAGCAGCCGAGAACCGGGGTCCGGGGGAAAACTGTTTTTT.

The genes are TRBV5-4 and TRBJ1-2, with D possibly TRBD1 on 6 matching bases. The germline CDR1 and CDR2 sequences are SGHNT and YYREEE (reference sequence). CDR3 length equals 15 residues. Trimming pared 3 bases from V and 8 bases from J, leaving 20 bases between. CDR3 residues: CASSSYRVSPRGYTF. In DNA form, the CDR3 reads TGTGCCAGCAGCTCCTACAGGGTTTCGCCGCGGGGCTACACCTTC.

This sequence joins TRBV19 and TRBJ1-2; possibly TRBD1 for D (6 bases). From germline, CDR1 is LNHDA and CDR2 SQIVND (reference sequence). V lost 11 bases to trimming and J lost 2 bases, with 12 bases between them. The CDR3 spans 12 residues. CDR3 residues: CAGQDSNYGYTF. The CDR3 DNA sequence: TGTGCCGGCCAGGACAGCAACTATGGCTACACCTTC.

V usage is TRBV19 and J usage is TRBJ2-7; perhaps TRBD1 as D (6 bases). The CDR3 runs 14 residues. Trimming removed 7 bases at V and 0 bases at J, with 13 bases between. Germline V gene lookup returns CDR1 LNHDA and CDR2 SQIVND (reference sequence). In DNA form, the CDR3 reads TGTGCCAGTAACCAGGACAGTTACTCCTACGAGCAGTACTTC. It is translated as CASNQDSYSYEQYF.

CDR3 DNA: TGTGCCAGCAGCTTAATCAGGGTTCGTGGGGCCAACGTCCTGACTTTC. This translates into CASSLIRVRGANVLTF. The gene calls are TRBV7-8 and TRBJ2-6, with D possibly matching TRBD1 (5 bases). From germline, CDR1 is SGHVS and CDR2 FQNEAQ. This CDR3 region has 16 residues. The germline V and J ends were trimmed by 2 bases and 3 bases, with 11 bases remaining between them.

The CDR3 DNA reads as TGTGCCAGTAGTATCGCGGGGGGGAATCAGCCCCAGCATTTT. Its translation: CASSIAGGNQPQHF. V is TRBV19 and J is TRBJ1-5; D is possibly TRBD1 (5 bases). Germline loops: CDR1 LNHDA, CDR2 SQIVND (reference sequence). Between the trimmed V and J ends, which lost 3 bases and 4 bases, there was a span of 10 bases. This CDR3 is built from 14 residues.

This clone was detected only a few times. CDR3 residues: CASSLVPTTDYNEQFF. As DNA, the CDR3 is TGCGCCAGCAGCTTGGTGCCAACGACTGACTACAATGAGCAGTTCTTC. J is TRBJ2-1 and V is TRBV5-1; no definite D call. The germline V gene encodes CDR1 SGHRS and CDR2 YFSETQ. The CDR3 runs to 16 residues. V was clipped by 0 bases and J by 3 bases, with 13 bases between them.

CDR3 loop: CATSRDRTPHQGYTF. The CDR3, as DNA: TGTGCCACCAGCAGAGATCGGACTCCTCATCAAGGCTACACCTTC. The V gene is TRBV15, the J gene TRBJ1-2; D uncertain. The CDR3 runs 15 residues. Germline values: CDR1 LNHNV, CDR2 YYDKDF (reference sequence). The V and J ends lost 0 bases and 8 bases respectively, with 16 bases between them.

This chain joins TRBV29-1 and TRBJ1-4; D is unclear. In germline, CDR1 is SQVTM, CDR2 ANQGSEA. This CDR3 contains 12 residues. The V gene lost 4 bases and the J gene lost 5 bases, with 8 bases spanning the gap. CDR3 residues: CSVAAENEKLFF. The CDR3 DNA sequence: TGCAGCGTTGCGGCGGAGAATGAAAAACTGTTTTTT. The complete variable domain, with remaining parts taken from reference TRBV29-1 and TRBJ1-4, reads SAVISQKPSRDICQRGTSLTIQCQVDSQVTMMFWYRQQPGQSLTLIATANQGSEATYESGFVIDKFPISRPNLTFSTLTVSNMSPEDSSIYLCSVAAENEKLFFGSGTQLSVL.

The chain carries TRBV6-2 or TRBV6-3 and TRBJ2-6; TRBD1 matches at 10 bases. Germline-derived CDR1 and CDR2 are MNHEY and SVGEGT. The CDR3 totals 17 residues. V lost 6 bases, J lost 1 base, and 6 bases stayed unmatched. The CDR3 region is CASSHSDRGSGANVLTF. The CDR3, as DNA: TGTGCCAGCAGCCACTCGGACAGGGGGTCTGGGGCCAACGTCCTGACTTTC.

The chain recombines TRBV5-1 with TRBJ2-1, with 7 positions matching TRBD1. This CDR3 comprises 18 residues. Germline values: CDR1 SGHRS, CDR2 YFSETQ. V shed 2 bases and J 0 bases; nucleotides not matched to a gene: 11. The CDR3 nucleotides read TGCGCCAGCAGCTTTTTCCGGGACAGTCCGAGCTCCTACAATGAGCAGTTCTTC. Translated: CASSFFRDSPSSYNEQFF.

This chain connects TRBV7-8 to TRBJ2-7; possible D gene TRBD1, 7 bases. Germline V gene sequence: CDR1 SGHVS, CDR2 FQNEAQ. CDR3 length: 15 amino acids. Deletions cut 4 bases from V and 2 bases from J, with 15 bases between. CDR3 protein: CASSSRQGGPYEQYF. In DNA form, the CDR3 reads TGTGCCAGCAGCTCCAGACAGGGAGGTCCCTACGAGCAGTACTTC.

The chain links TRBV9 to TRBJ2-2, with 8 nucleotides matching TRBD1. With V trimmed by 6 bases and J by 4 bases, 2 bases remained unmatched. There are 13 residues in the CDR3. Germline-derived CDR1 and CDR2 are SGDLS and YYNGEE. The CDR3 reads CASTDRGTGELFF. As DNA, the CDR3 is TGTGCCAGCACAGACAGGGGCACCGGGGAGCTGTTTTTT.

This clone has only one observation. The chain couples TRBV27 to TRBJ2-7; D might be TRBD1 (6 bases). The CDR3 sequence is 15 residues long. Germline values: CDR1 MNHEY, CDR2 SMNVEV (reference sequence). Between the trimmed V and J ends, which lost 3 bases and 4 bases, there was a span of 16 bases. DNA of the CDR3: TGTGCCAGCAGTTTCGCAGGGGATTCTGCGTACGAGCAGTACTTC. Its translation is CASSFAGDSAYEQYF.

This clone was detected only a few times. The chain recombines TRBV4-1 with TRBJ1-2; D gene unclear. The CDR3 covers 12 residues. The germline V gene has CDR1 MGHRA and CDR2 YSYEKL. With 1 base removed from V and 5 bases from J, the gap between germline ends came to 5 bases. In DNA form, the CDR3 reads TGCGCCAGCAGCCAAGGAGTGTATGGCTACACCTTC. Translated: CASSQGVYGYTF.